The T cell receptor (beta chain) under discussion was sequenced for a study of T cells in women clearing cervical HPV infection. Whole-study context: With HLA typing for only a few women, HLA confounding remains possible.

Libraries were prepared by immunoSEQ multiplex PCR; TCRdb keeps only in-frame clonotypes and omits some of them. This sample's clone table lists 15,000 or so clones. The clonotype originates from a woman between 18 and 70 years old with a cervical HPV16 infection that either progressed to CIN3+ or cleared (not recorded which). Sequencing was carried out using blood buffy coat.

The DNA read from the CDR3 is TGTGCCGGGGGTCGGGACACAAATCAGCCC. Translated: CAGGRDTNQP. From start to end, the CDR3 is CAGGRDTNQPQHF. This chain joins TRBV2 and TRBJ1-5; possible D gene TRBD1, 6 bases. The read comes to an end 3 residues before the CDR3 does, leaving the germline J gene to fill in the end. The CDR3 runs to 13 residues. CDR1 and CDR2 (germline): SNHLY, FYNNEI. Trimming took off 11 bases at V and 4 bases at J, with 15 bases between the two ends.